The rows below give T cell receptor beta chains drawn from one sample of a study of blood T cell repertoires in COVID-19. TCRdb keeps only in-frame clones here, not all; method: immunoSEQ multiplex PCR. Of roughly 120,000 clones in the sample, 85% to 90% were seen once. Input material: peripheral blood. The receptors here all came from a man aged 70-80 years with active or convalescent COVID-19. Each CDR3 is given with its conserved first and last residue. Fields, in order: D gene, CDR3 length, clone size, J gene, V gene, CDR3 protein, CDR3 DNA. The D gene is left open where the match is weak. Size is stated for part of the rows, as once, few or many counts, or as a class when the clone is expanded.

d_call: TRBD1; cdr3_length: 15; clone_size: NA; j_call: TRBJ1-4; v_call: TRBV3-1/TRBV3-2; cdr3_aa: CASSQSYRGEEKLFF; cdr3_nt: TGTGCCAGCAGCCAATCTTACAGGGGTGAGGAAAAACTGTTTTTT
d_call: TRBD1; cdr3_length: 14; clone_size: NA; j_call: TRBJ2-7; v_call: TRBV27; cdr3_aa: CASRLTGGLSEQYF; cdr3_nt: TGTGCCAGCAGGCTAACAGGGGGCTTGAGCGAGCAGTACTTC
d_call: NA; cdr3_length: 14; clone_size: NA; j_call: TRBJ2-7; v_call: TRBV29-1; cdr3_aa: CSVDPGGESYEQYF; cdr3_nt: TGCAGCGTTGACCCAGGAGGGGAGAGCTACGAGCAGTACTTC
d_call: TRBD2; cdr3_length: 14; clone_size: NA; j_call: TRBJ2-7; v_call: TRBV5-4; cdr3_aa: CASSYGGGGYEQYF; cdr3_nt: TGTGCCAGCAGCTACGGGGGGGGAGGGTACGAGCAGTACTTC
d_call: TRBD2; cdr3_length: 16; clone_size: NA; j_call: TRBJ2-1; v_call: TRBV18; cdr3_aa: CASSPPDSGGNNEQFF; cdr3_nt: TGTGCCAGCTCACCACCGGATAGCGGGGGAAACAATGAGCAGTTCTTC
d_call: TRBD2; cdr3_length: 16; clone_size: NA; j_call: TRBJ2-1; v_call: TRBV6-4; cdr3_aa: CASSAQGGVPNNEQFF; cdr3_nt: TGTGCCAGCAGTGCCCAGGGAGGGGTTCCTAACAATGAGCAGTTCTTC
d_call: TRBD1; cdr3_length: 16; clone_size: NA; j_call: TRBJ1-4; v_call: TRBV27; cdr3_aa: CASSPTTGDMHEKLFF; cdr3_nt: TGTGCCAGCAGTCCCACGACAGGGGATATGCATGAAAAACTGTTTTTT
d_call: TRBD2; cdr3_length: 15; clone_size: few; j_call: TRBJ2-7; v_call: TRBV7-9; cdr3_aa: CASTPGTSGSDEQYF; cdr3_nt: TGTGCCAGCACCCCCGGGACTAGCGGTTCCGACGAGCAGTACTTC
d_call: TRBD2; cdr3_length: 15; clone_size: NA; j_call: TRBJ2-1; v_call: TRBV10-2; cdr3_aa: CASSEGGLANDEQFF; cdr3_nt: TGCGCCAGCAGTGAGGGGGGACTAGCTAACGATGAGCAGTTCTTC
d_call: TRBD2; cdr3_length: 15; clone_size: NA; j_call: TRBJ2-1; v_call: TRBV6-6; cdr3_aa: CASSPSGTRGDEQFF; cdr3_nt: TGTGCCAGCAGTCCTAGCGGGACCCGCGGGGATGAGCAGTTCTTC
d_call: NA; cdr3_length: 11; clone_size: NA; j_call: TRBJ1-2; v_call: TRBV29-1; cdr3_aa: CSVDSRAGYTF; cdr3_nt: TGCAGCGTGGACAGCAGGGCTGGCTACACCTTC
d_call: TRBD1; cdr3_length: 13; clone_size: NA; j_call: TRBJ2-7; v_call: TRBV3-1/TRBV3-2; cdr3_aa: CASSQVTGVEQYF; cdr3_nt: TGTGCCAGCAGCCAAGTCACAGGGGTGGAGCAGTACTTC
d_call: TRBD1; cdr3_length: 18; clone_size: NA; j_call: TRBJ1-6; v_call: TRBV5-1; cdr3_aa: CASSLTLQGSSGNSPLHF; cdr3_nt: TGCGCCAGCAGCTTGACCCTACAGGGGTCCTCTGGTAATTCACCCCTCCACTTT
d_call: TRBD2; cdr3_length: 15; clone_size: NA; j_call: TRBJ2-7; v_call: TRBV10-1; cdr3_aa: CASSEELAGPYEQYF; cdr3_nt: TGCGCCAGCAGTGAAGAACTAGCGGGGCCCTACGAGCAGTACTTC
d_call: NA; cdr3_length: 16; clone_size: NA; j_call: TRBJ1-3; v_call: TRBV28; cdr3_aa: CASSWGGPDSGNTIYF; cdr3_nt: TGTGCCAGCAGTTGGGGGGGTCCCGACTCTGGAAACACCATATATTTT